This TCR beta chain was sequenced during a study of blood T cells in healthy people across ages. Next came a second PCR, run for about 7 to 12 cycles, which used a sample-barcoded 5' primer along with a J-beta primer mix. From the 5' RACE reads, TCRdb called clonotypes with MiXCR, one entry per CDR3 protein. Here the sample spans about 290,000 distinct CDR3 sequences, less than 30% being singletons. The sample holds a few counts of this clonotype. The clonotype originates from a woman in her seventies in good health. Input material: blood.

The CDR3: CASSQGGTGRTNEKLFF. The CDR3 DNA reads as TGCGCCAGCAGCCAAGGAGGCACAGGGAGAACTAATGAAAAACTGTTTTTT. The rearrangement links TRBV4-3 to TRBJ1-4; D may be TRBD1 (6 bases). The CDR3 spans 17 residues. Between the trimmed V and J ends, which lost 1 base and 1 base, there was a span of 13 bases. Germline CDR1 is LGHNA and CDR2 is YSLEER.